Below are 22 T cell receptor beta chains sequenced from a single sample in a study of blood T cell repertoires in COVID-19. Here immunoSEQ multiplex PCR was the method, and the copy in TCRdb shows in-frame clones only, minus some. The profile shows 150,000 to 200,000 clones, 92% of them singletons. Specimen: peripheral blood. The source of these receptors is a man aged 25-40 years with COVID-19, enrolled during active disease.

The J gene is TRBJ1-1, the V gene TRBV7-9; TRBD1 agrees at 7 bases. CDR3 size: 14 residues. The trim removed 3 bases at V and 5 bases at J, leaving 6 bases unmatched. The V gene's germline CDR1 is SEHNR and CDR2 FQNEAQ (reference sequence). DNA for the CDR3: TGTGCCAGCAGCTTTTCTTCAGGGGGGACTGAAGCTTTCTTT. It is translated as CASSFSSGGTEAFF. The complete variable domain, with remaining parts taken from reference TRBV7-9 and TRBJ1-1, reads DTGVSQNPRHKITKRGQNVTFRCDPISEHNRLYWYRQTLGQGPEFLTYFQNEAQLEKSRLLSDRFSAERPKGSFSTLEIQRTEQGDSAMYLCASSFSSGGTEAFFGQGTRLTVV.

This clone occurred once. The rearrangement links TRBV4-1 to TRBJ2-1, with 9 bases aligning to TRBD2. Germline values: CDR1 MGHRA, CDR2 YSYEKL. The junction had 16 bases not matched to a gene; V was cut back by 3 bases and J by 7 bases. This CDR3 region has 18 residues. In DNA form, the CDR3 reads TGCGCCAGCAGCCAGGTATGGTTGCGACTAGCGGCCCTAAATGAGCAGTTCTTC. This gives the protein CASSQVWLRLAALNEQFF.

V is TRBV30 and J is TRBJ2-7; D perhaps matches TRBD2 (7 bases). Germline loops: CDR1 GTSNPN, CDR2 SVGIG (reference sequence). Trimming pared 3 bases from V and 0 bases from J, leaving 39 bases between. The CDR3 is 23 amino acids. The CDR3 is CAWRSLGGALVASGLSSSYEQYF. CDR3 sequence (DNA): TGTGCCTGGAGATCTTTGGGGGGCGCGTTAGTGGCTAGCGGACTTTCAAGCTCCTACGAGCAGTACTTC. The variable domain in full, completed from reference TRBV30 and TRBJ2-7, reads SQTIHQWPATLVQPVGSPLSLECTVEGTSNPNLYWYRQAAGRGLQLLFYSVGIGQISSEVPQNLSASRPQDRQFILSSKKLLLSDSGFYLCAWRSLGGALVASGLSSSYEQYFGPGTRLTVT.

The chain uses TRBV27 and TRBJ2-7, with 16 bases that match TRBD2. With 0 bases clipped from V and 6 bases from J, the junction kept 5 bases outside the gene matches. Germline values: CDR1 MNHEY, CDR2 SMNVEV (reference sequence). The CDR3 covers 17 residues. The CDR3 region has the DNA TGTGCCAGCAGTTTATCTTGGGGGACTAGCGGGAGGGGCGAGCAGTACTTC. It encodes CASSLSWGTSGRGEQYF.

The rearrangement links TRBV7-2 to TRBJ2-7; 7 bases fit TRBD1. In germline, CDR1 is SGHTA, CDR2 FQGNSA. The CDR3 has 15 amino acids. Unmatched junction bases numbered 9, after V lost 3 bases and J lost 4 bases. The CDR3 loop reads CASSFGTALGYEQYF. The CDR3 region has the DNA TGTGCCAGCAGCTTCGGGACAGCCCTGGGGTACGAGCAGTACTTC.

CDR3 loop: CASTPAGGEPYGYTF. The CDR3 DNA is TGTGCCAGCACCCCGGCGGGGGGCGAGCCCTATGGCTACACCTTC. The gene calls are TRBV27 and TRBJ1-2; D is perhaps TRBD1 (6 bases). Trimming removed 7 bases at V and 4 bases at J, with 19 bases between. Looked up from germline, CDR1 is MNHEY and CDR2 is SMNVEV (reference sequence). There are 15 residues in the CDR3.

The CDR3 region is CASSPQGLAGEEQFF. The CDR3 DNA reads TGTGCCAGCAGCCCACAAGGACTAGCGGGAGAAGAGCAGTTCTTC. The chain combines TRBV7-3 with TRBJ2-1; TRBD2 matches at 13 bases. Unmatched junction bases numbered 8, after V lost 5 bases and J lost 10 bases. The CDR3 runs 15 residues. CDR1 is SGHTA, CDR2 FQGTGA, per germline.

This clone was picked up a small number of times. CDR3 protein: CASSFVGGSSEAFF. The CDR3 nucleotides are TGTGCCAGCAGCTTTGTGGGAGGGAGCTCTGAAGCTTTCTTT. The J gene is TRBJ1-1, the V gene TRBV11-1; D gene uncertain. Deletions cut 3 bases from V and 6 bases from J, with 14 bases between. The CDR3 contains 14 residues. Germline lookup yields CDR1 SGHAT and CDR2 FQDESV (reference sequence).

This chain joins TRBV15 and TRBJ1-2; D may be TRBD1 (6 bases). The CDR3 spans 15 residues. Trimming took off 3 bases at V and 0 bases at J, with 11 bases between the two ends. Germline CDR1 reads LNHNV; CDR2 reads YYDKDF (reference sequence). The CDR3 loop is CATSRGDRTNYGYTF. The CDR3 coding sequence is TGTGCCACCAGCAGGGGAGACAGGACTAACTATGGCTACACCTTC.

The V call is TRBV6-5, the J call TRBJ1-1; D uncertain. Trimming shortened V by 5 bases and J by 10 bases, and 11 bases separated the two germline ends. Germline-derived CDR1 and CDR2 are MNHEY and SVGAGI. The CDR3 is 11 residues long. CDR3: CASSKGGVAFF. DNA of the CDR3: TGTGCCAGCAGTAAGGGAGGTGTAGCTTTCTTT.

The chain couples TRBV11-3 to TRBJ2-3; perhaps TRBD1 as D (6 bases). The V gene lost 2 bases and the J gene lost 2 bases, with 8 bases spanning the gap. Germline V gene lookup returns CDR1 SGHNT and CDR2 YENEEA. This CDR3 region has 14 residues. The CDR3 DNA sequence: TGTGCCAGCAGCTTAACAGGGAACACAGATACGCAGTATTTT. It is translated as CASSLTGNTDTQYF.

This chain connects TRBV6-2 or TRBV6-3 to TRBJ1-1; D is unclear. Germline CDR1 and CDR2: MNHEY and SVGEGT. The CDR3 sequence is 13 residues long. Trimming stripped 5 bases from V and 1 base from J, with 8 bases between. DNA for the CDR3: TGTGCCAGCAGTATTACAGAGAACACTGAAGCTTTCTTT. It yields the protein CASSITENTEAFF.

The rearrangement joins TRBV28 to TRBJ2-7, with TRBD2 matching 8 bases. The V gene end was trimmed by 3 bases and the J gene end by 4 bases; junction bases not matched to a gene: 8. CDR1 is MDHEN and CDR2 is SYDVKM in the germline V gene. The CDR3 covers 15 residues. The chain's CDR3 is CASSLAGGRVYEQYF. DNA for the CDR3: TGTGCCAGCAGTTTGGCGGGAGGCCGGGTATACGAGCAGTACTTC.

This rearrangement joins TRBV2 to TRBJ1-5; D is ambiguous. The CDR3 runs to 15 residues. Trimming cost V 2 bases and J 0 bases, with 8 bases left between them. CDR1 is SNHLY and CDR2 is FYNNEI in the germline V gene. The CDR3 is CASSETGISNQPQHF. As DNA, the CDR3 is TGTGCCAGCAGTGAAACCGGTATTAGCAATCAGCCCCAGCATTTT.

This chain joins TRBV18 and TRBJ2-5; TRBD1 matches 9 bases. The CDR3 extends over 15 amino acids. V dropped 6 bases and J dropped 5; count of bases not matched to a gene: 10. Germline CDR1 reads KGHSH; CDR2 reads LQKENI. This chain's CDR3 is CASSSIGTGMETQYF. DNA for the CDR3: TGTGCCAGCTCCTCAATTGGGACAGGGATGGAGACCCAGTACTTC.

This chain uses TRBV5-4 with TRBJ1-2, with D tentatively TRBD1 (5 bases). The germline V and J ends were trimmed by 5 bases and 4 bases, with 12 bases remaining between them. Germline lookup yields CDR1 SGHNT and CDR2 YYREEE (reference sequence). The CDR3 length is 13 residues. Here the CDR3 reads CASSSDSSYGYTF. CDR3 bases: TGTGCCAGCAGTTCCGACAGCTCCTATGGCTACACCTTC.

The chain links TRBV6-1 to TRBJ2-3; 7 bases are a match to TRBD1. Germline loops: CDR1 MNHNS, CDR2 SASEGT. V gave up 3 bases and J gave up 2 bases; unmatched junction bases: 8. CDR3 length: 16 amino acids. CDR3 region: CASSDTTGWVTDTQYF. For the CDR3, the DNA is TGTGCCAGCAGTGATACGACAGGGTGGGTCACAGATACGCAGTATTTT.

The chain employs TRBV24-1 and TRBJ2-2; D perhaps matches TRBD1 (6 bases). CDR1 KGHDR and CDR2 SFDVKD come from the germline V gene. The CDR3 runs 13 residues. The germline V and J ends were trimmed by 5 bases and 8 bases, with 11 bases remaining between them. The CDR3 here is CATSVTGSGELFF. CDR3 coding DNA: TGTGCCACCAGTGTTACAGGGTCGGGGGAGCTGTTTTTT.

Concerning this clone: Other DNA variants within this sample encode the same CDR3. The V and J genes are TRBV28 and TRBJ2-7, with D possibly being TRBD2 (5 bases). The germline gives CDR1 MDHEN, CDR2 SYDVKM. CDR3 length: 13 amino acids. V was pared by 2 bases and J by 1 base, with 6 bases between. The chain's CDR3 is CASSLRGSYEQYF. CDR3 DNA: TGTGCCAGCAGTTTACGAGGGTCCTACGAGCAGTACTTC. The variable domain in full, with the rest retrieved from reference TRBV28 and TRBJ2-7, is DVKVTQSSRYLVKRTGEKVFLECVQDMDHENMFWYRQDPGLGLRLIYFSYDVKMKEKGDIPEGYSVSREKKERFSLILESASTNQTSMYLCASSLRGSYEQYFGPGTRLTVT.

The genes are TRBV7-8 and TRBJ2-5, with TRBD2 identical over 11 bases. Losses at the gene ends were 3 bases for V and 4 bases for J; bases not matched to a gene: 4. The CDR3 spans 15 residues. The germline V gene has CDR1 SGHVS and CDR2 FQNEAQ. The CDR3: CASSFVLAGVETQYF. CDR3 in DNA: TGTGCCAGCAGCTTTGTACTAGCGGGAGTAGAGACCCAGTACTTC.

The chain combines TRBV3-1 (or the pseudogene TRBV3-2) with TRBJ1-2; 8 bases align to TRBD1. CDR1 is LGHDT and CDR2 is YNNKEL in the germline V gene (reference sequence). The CDR3 has 14 amino acids. V trimming: 2 bases; J trimming: 8 bases; junction bases outside the gene matches: 7. This CDR3 reads CASSQSGGPYGYTF. In DNA form, the CDR3 reads TGTGCCAGCAGCCAATCAGGGGGCCCATACGGCTACACCTTC.

The chain uses TRBV6-4 and TRBJ2-7; D may be TRBD1 (6 bases). Germline loops: CDR1 MRHNA, CDR2 SNTAGT. Trimming took 9 bases from V and 4 from J, leaving 10 bases between them. The CDR3 length is 11 residues. The DNA for the CDR3 is TGTGCCAGTAAGACAGGTTACGAGCAGTACTTC. Its translation is CASKTGYEQYF.